A single sample gave rise to the 4 T cell receptor beta chains below, sequenced in a study of regulatory T cells in long-lasting Graves disease. Time point described: persistent/refractory GD, antithyroid drugs over 5 years with positive TRAb. PBMCs provided the RNA from which the TCR library was made. Arm-PCR with iRepertoire HTBI primers amplified the CDR3 regions for these TCR beta libraries. MiXCR, applied by TCRdb to the multiplex PCR reads, yields one record per CDR3 protein. The table lists approximately 470,000 distinct CDR3 sequences, around 20% of them singletons. Specimen: peripheral blood mononuclear cells (PBMCs), collected when the disease was refractory, from a patient treated with antithyroid drugs. The receptors were sampled from a female donor with Graves disease.

This clonotype was observed at least ten times. The V gene is TRBV12-3 or TRBV12-4, the J gene TRBJ1-1; D might be TRBD1 (5 bases). Trimming stripped 7 bases from V and 11 bases from J, with 17 bases between. This CDR3 has 12 amino acids. The DNA of the CDR3 is TGTGCCAGCAACGCCCAGGCAGGGACGGCTTTCTTT. Translating it yields CASNAQAGTAFF.

This clonotype was detected a few times. This chain links TRBV5-1 with TRBJ1-1; D remains ambiguous. Deletions cut 5 bases from V and 1 base from J, with 9 bases between. Per the germline V gene, CDR1 is SGHRS and CDR2 is YFSETQ. The CDR3 covers 13 residues. CDR3 sequence (DNA): TGCGCCAGCAGGTATGACACGAACACTGAAGCTTTCTTT. This translates into CASRYDTNTEAFF.

This clonotype was counted many times. V usage is TRBV12-3 or TRBV12-4 and J usage is TRBJ2-5, with 7 nucleotides matching TRBD2. This CDR3 comprises 15 residues. Germline trimming cut 2 bases from V and 4 bases from J; bases unmatched to any gene: 7. The CDR3 spells CASSLRRTSVETQYF. The CDR3 bases are TGTGCCAGCAGTTTAAGGCGGACTAGTGTAGAGACCCAGTACTTC.

The rearrangement joins TRBV5-1 to TRBJ2-7, with D possibly TRBD1 on 5 matching bases. The CDR3 length is 15 residues. From germline, CDR1 is SGHRS and CDR2 YFSETQ. Trimming removed 1 base from V and 1 base from J, with 12 bases in between. This chain's CDR3 is CASSLSLDKSYEQYF. In nucleotides, the CDR3 is TGCGCCAGCAGCTTGTCTCTGGACAAGTCCTACGAGCAGTACTTC.